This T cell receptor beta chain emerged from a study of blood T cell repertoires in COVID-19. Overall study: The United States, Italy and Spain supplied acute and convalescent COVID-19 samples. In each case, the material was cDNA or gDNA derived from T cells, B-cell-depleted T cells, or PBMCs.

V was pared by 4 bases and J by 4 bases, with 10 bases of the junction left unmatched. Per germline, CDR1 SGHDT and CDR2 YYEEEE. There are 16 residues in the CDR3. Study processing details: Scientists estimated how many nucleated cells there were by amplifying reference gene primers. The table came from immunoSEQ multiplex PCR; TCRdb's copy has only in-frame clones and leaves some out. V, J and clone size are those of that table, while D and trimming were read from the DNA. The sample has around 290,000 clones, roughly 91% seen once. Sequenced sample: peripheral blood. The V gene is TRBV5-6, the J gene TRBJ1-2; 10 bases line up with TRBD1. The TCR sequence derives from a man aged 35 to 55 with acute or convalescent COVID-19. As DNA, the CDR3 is TGTGCCAGCAGCCCGGACGGACAGGGGGTTGTCTATGGCTACACCTTC. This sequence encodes CASSPDGQGVVYGYTF.